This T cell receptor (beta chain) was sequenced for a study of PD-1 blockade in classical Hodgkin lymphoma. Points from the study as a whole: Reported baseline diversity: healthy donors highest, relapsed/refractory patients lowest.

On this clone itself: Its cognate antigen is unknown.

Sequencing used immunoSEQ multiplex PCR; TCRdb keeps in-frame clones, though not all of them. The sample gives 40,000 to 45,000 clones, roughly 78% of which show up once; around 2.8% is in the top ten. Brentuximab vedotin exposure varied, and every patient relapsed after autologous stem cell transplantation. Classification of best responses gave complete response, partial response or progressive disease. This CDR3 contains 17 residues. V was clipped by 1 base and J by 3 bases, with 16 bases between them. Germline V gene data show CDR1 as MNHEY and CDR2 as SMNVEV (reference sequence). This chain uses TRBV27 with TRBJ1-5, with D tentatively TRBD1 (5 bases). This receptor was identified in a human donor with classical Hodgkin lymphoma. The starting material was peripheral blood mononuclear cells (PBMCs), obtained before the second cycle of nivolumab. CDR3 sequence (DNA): TGTGCCAGCAGTTTATGGGACCCACTTTTGGACAATCAGCCCCAGCATTTT. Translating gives CASSLWDPLLDNQPQHF.